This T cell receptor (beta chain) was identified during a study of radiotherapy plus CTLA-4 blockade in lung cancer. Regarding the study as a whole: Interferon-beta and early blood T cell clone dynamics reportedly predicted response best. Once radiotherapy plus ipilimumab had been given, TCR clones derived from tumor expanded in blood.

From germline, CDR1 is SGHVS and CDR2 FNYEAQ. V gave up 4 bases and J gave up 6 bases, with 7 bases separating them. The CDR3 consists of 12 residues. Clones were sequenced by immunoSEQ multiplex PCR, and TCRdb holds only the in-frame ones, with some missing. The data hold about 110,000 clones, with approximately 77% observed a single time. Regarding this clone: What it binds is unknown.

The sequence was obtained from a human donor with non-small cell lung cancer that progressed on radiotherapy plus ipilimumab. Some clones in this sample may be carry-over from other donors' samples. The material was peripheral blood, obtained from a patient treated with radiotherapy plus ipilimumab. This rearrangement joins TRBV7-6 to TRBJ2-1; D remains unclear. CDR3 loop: CASSSPGNEQFF. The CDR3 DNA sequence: TGTGCCAGCAGCTCCCCGGGCAATGAGCAGTTCTTC.